What follows are 21 T cell receptor beta chains derived from one specimen sequenced in a study of Graves' ophthalmopathy and Graves' hyperthyroidism. Amplification of TCR beta CDR3 regions used RNA transcripts. In the first round, RT-PCR was carried out with HTBI primers, and a multiplex PCR formed the second round. In TCRdb, the multiplex PCR reads were re-called with MiXCR into one record per CDR3 protein. The table has 900,000 to 1,200,000 distinct CDR3 sequences, about 40% seen once. The material sequenced was peripheral blood or thyroid tissue (not recorded which). These receptors all come from an adult man with Graves' hyperthyroidism.

The chain has TRBV10-3 and TRBJ1-1, with a tentative D call TRBD1 (5 bases). This CDR3 has 12 residues. The V and J ends lost 10 bases and 10 bases respectively, with 19 bases between them. CDR1 ENHRY and CDR2 SYGVKD come from the germline V gene. The CDR3 DNA follows: TGTGCCACGACCGCCGGTGGGGCGGGAGCTTTCTTT. Translation: CATTAGGAGAFF.

This clonotype was seen a few times. The genes are TRBV27 and TRBJ1-4, with D perhaps TRBD1 (5 bases). The CDR3 is made up of 13 amino acids. The germline CDR1 and CDR2 sequences are MNHEY and SMNVEV (reference sequence). V was trimmed by 6 bases and J by 10 bases, leaving 15 bases between them. DNA of the CDR3: TGTGCCAGCAGGGTGACAGTCTCAGCAAAACTGTTTTTT. Translating it yields CASRVTVSAKLFF.

The chain is built from TRBV28 and TRBJ1-4; 7 bases map to TRBD1. Per germline, CDR1 MDHEN and CDR2 SYDVKM. V shed 1 base, J shed 0 bases, and the junction held 8 bases outside the gene matches. The CDR3 spans 18 residues. CDR3 residues: CASSLSHTGTATNEKLFF. The CDR3 DNA follows: TGTGCCAGCAGTTTATCCCACACCGGGACAGCAACTAATGAAAAACTGTTTTTT.

This clonotype has at least ten counts. The CDR3 region is CSVPPTGETQYF. The CDR3 DNA reads TGCAGTGTCCCCCCCACGGGAGAGACCCAGTACTTC. This chain links TRBV20-1 with TRBJ2-5; D unresolved. The CDR3 is 12 amino acids. V was shortened by 7 bases and J by 4 bases, with 13 bases between the two germline ends. The germline CDR1 and CDR2 sequences are DFQATT and SNEGSKA (reference sequence).

The chain carries TRBV5-6 and TRBJ2-7; a weak D match, TRBD1 (6 bases). The germline V and J ends were trimmed by 1 base and 2 bases, with 13 bases remaining between them. Per germline, CDR1 SGHDT and CDR2 YYEEEE. This CDR3 spans 15 amino acids. This chain's CDR3 is CASSLRQGTPYEQYF. In DNA form, the CDR3 reads TGTGCCAGCAGCTTGCGTCAGGGGACACCCTACGAGCAGTACTTC.

The sample holds a few counts of this clonotype. This rearrangement joins TRBV28 to TRBJ2-7, with D possibly being TRBD1 (6 bases). V gave up 7 bases and J gave up 3 bases, with 13 bases separating them. This CDR3 comprises 13 residues. The V gene's germline CDR1 is MDHEN and CDR2 SYDVKM. The CDR3 loop is CASTLTGNYEQYF. The DNA for the CDR3 is TGTGCCAGCACCCTGACAGGAAACTACGAGCAGTACTTC.

The V gene is TRBV29-1, the J gene TRBJ1-1; no firm D call. The CDR3 has 12 amino acids. V lost 7 bases to trimming and J lost 2 bases, with 11 bases between them. The germline V gene encodes CDR1 SQVTM and CDR2 ANQGSEA. CDR3 nucleotides: TGCAGCGGTCGACGGACCAACACTGAAGCTTTCTTT. Residues: CSGRRTNTEAFF.

This clonotype was counted many times. The V and J genes are TRBV7-2 and TRBJ2-6, with D hard to call. The germline V and J ends were trimmed by 3 bases and 0 bases, with 3 bases remaining between them. The CDR3 has 14 residues. Germline CDR1 and CDR2: SGHTA and FQGNSA. CDR3 region: CASSFVSGANVLTF. CDR3 coding DNA: TGTGCCAGCAGCTTCGTCTCTGGGGCCAACGTCCTGACTTTC.

This clonotype was counted ten times or more. V usage is TRBV25-1 and J usage is TRBJ2-7; D tentatively fits TRBD1 or TRBD2 (6 bases each). Trimming took off 4 bases at V and 6 bases at J, with 7 bases between the two ends. There are 11 residues in the CDR3. Germline CDR1 MGHDK, CDR2 SYGVNS. This CDR3 reads CASSGGAEQYF. CDR3 in DNA: TGTGCCAGCAGTGGGGGGGCCGAGCAGTACTTC.

This chain joins TRBV20-1 and TRBJ2-5; no clear D. Trimming pared 6 bases from V and 7 bases from J, leaving 12 bases between. This CDR3 spans 11 amino acids. Germline assignment: CDR1 DFQATT and CDR2 SNEGSKA (reference sequence). As DNA, the CDR3 is TGCAGTGCCACATGGGTGGGGACCCAGTACTTC. The encoded protein is CSATWVGTQYF.

In its sample, this clonotype was seen a few times. The rearrangement links TRBV12-5 to TRBJ2-2; D may be TRBD2 (5 bases). In germline, CDR1 is LGHNT, CDR2 FRNRAP. The CDR3 contains 16 residues. CDR3 in DNA: TGTGCCAGCAGTTTCGGTCTCACCGGGGTCAACGGGGAGCTGTTTTTT. It codes for CASSFGLTGVNGELFF.

This clonotype was detected a few times. The chain has TRBV7-3 and TRBJ2-5; 7 positions agree with TRBD2. Germline CDR1 is SGHTA and CDR2 is FQGTGA. The CDR3 has 16 residues. The trim removed 2 bases at V and 5 bases at J, leaving 11 bases unmatched. The DNA of the CDR3 is TGTGCCAGCAGCTTATTCGGGGGGAGAGATATGGAGACCCAGTACTTC. Encoded protein: CASSLFGGRDMETQYF.

J is TRBJ2-5 and V is TRBV5-1; D possibly corresponds to TRBD2 (6 bases). This CDR3 region has 9 residues. Germline V lookup: CDR1 SGHRS, CDR2 YFSETQ. This CDR3 is CTMGGTQYF. The CDR3 region has the DNA TGCACCATGGGGGGGACCCAGTACTTC. The full variable domain, with the rest looked up from reference TRBV5-1 and TRBJ2-5, is KAGVTQTPRYLIKTRGQQVTLSCSPISGHRSVSWYQQTPGQGLQFLFEYFSETQRNKGNFPGRFSGRQFSNSRSEMNVSTLELGDSALYLCTMGGTQYFGPGTRLLVL.

This chain links TRBV10-3 with TRBJ2-2, with D unresolved. Trimming shortened V by 2 bases and J by 1 base, and 2 bases separated the two germline ends. Germline CDR1 is ENHRY and CDR2 is SYGVKD. This CDR3 comprises 13 residues. CDR3: CAISEGNTGELFF. The CDR3 DNA reads TGTGCCATCAGTGAGGGGAACACCGGGGAGCTGTTTTTT.

The chain carries TRBV7-2 and TRBJ2-2; 9 bases agree with TRBD2. The CDR3 spans 20 residues. Trimming took 5 bases from V and 6 from J; bases not matched to a gene: 22. Per the germline V gene, CDR1 is SGHTA and CDR2 is FQGNSA. CDR3 region: CASSQEDGSGRPLGAGELFF. In DNA form, the CDR3 reads TGTGCCAGCAGCCAAGAGGACGGAAGCGGGAGGCCGTTAGGGGCCGGGGAGCTGTTTTTT.

This clonotype was seen a few times. V usage is TRBV7-8 and J usage is TRBJ1-6, with a tentative D call TRBD1 (6 bases). The ends were cut back, 5 bases at V and 8 bases at J, with 10 bases in the middle. Germline lookup yields CDR1 SGHVS and CDR2 FQNEAQ. The length of the CDR3 is 13 residues. The CDR3 loop is CASSTRTDSPLHF. The CDR3 nucleotides read TGTGCCAGCAGCACCCGGACAGATTCACCCCTCCACTTT. The full variable domain, its missing parts supplied by reference TRBV7-8 and TRBJ1-6, is GAGVSQSPRYKVAKRGQDVALRCDPISGHVSLFWYQQALGQGPEFLTYFQNEAQLDKSGLPSDRFFAERPEGSVSTLKIQRTQQEDSAVYLCASSTRTDSPLHFGNGTRLTVT.

A word on this clonotype: At one boundary the junction diverges from the germline segment, which might be a read error. This rearrangement joins TRBV10-3 to TRBJ2-7, with D unresolved. Germline-derived CDR1 and CDR2 are ENHRY and SYGVKD. The CDR3 length is 12 residues. CDR3 bases: TGTGCCAGCAGTTACTCGAAATACCGGCAGTACTTC. Residues: CASSYSKYRQYF.

This clonotype was picked up many times. This sequence joins TRBV7-9 and TRBJ1-3; D is unresolved. CDR1 is SEHNR, CDR2 FQNEAQ, per germline (reference sequence). The V end was cut by 0 bases, the J end by 0 bases, with 6 bases between. The CDR3 contains 15 residues. The CDR3 region is CASSLAASSGNTIYF. DNA for the CDR3: TGTGCCAGCAGCTTAGCGGCCTCCTCTGGAAACACCATATATTTT.

The V gene is TRBV24-1, the J gene TRBJ1-2; 8 bases agree with TRBD1. CDR1 and CDR2 (germline): KGHDR, SFDVKD. The V and J ends lost 5 bases and 8 bases, in that order; junction bases with no gene match: 6. The CDR3 runs to 13 residues. The CDR3: CATSGGTGDGYTF. CDR3 bases: TGTGCCACCAGTGGAGGGACAGGTGACGGCTACACCTTC.

The chain combines TRBV6-9 with TRBJ1-2; D perhaps matches TRBD1 (6 bases). Germline V gives CDR1 MNHGY, CDR2 SVAAGI. The CDR3 consists of 17 residues. Trimming removed 5 bases at V and 5 bases at J, with 24 bases between. Here the CDR3 DNA reads TGTGCCAGCAGTGAAGGAGGAGTCAGGGACACCTCGTATGGCTACACCTTC. Amino acids: CASSEGGVRDTSYGYTF.

Ten or more counts support this clonotype. V and J are TRBV4-3 and TRBJ1-4; no clear D gene. V dropped 6 bases and J dropped 0 bases, with 8 bases sitting between them. Germline CDR1 is LGHNA and CDR2 is YSLEER. CDR3 length: 14 amino acids. Written as DNA, the CDR3 is TGCGCCAGCAGGAAGGGTACAACTAATGAAAAACTGTTTTTT. It translates to CASRKGTTNEKLFF.